This TCR beta chain was observed in a study of cytomegalovirus exposure and HLA in healthy donors. Findings and limits, study-wide: Among TCR beta chains of equal frequency, HLA-associated ones were more clonally expanded in a later analysis. The dataset shows that most TCR sequences were rare, while some public TCRs occurred in many donors. There were reportedly fewer N-insertions in an Asian-associated ancestry cluster than the roughly 670-donor mean, in a later analysis.

This clone was counted between two and nine times. Its antigen is as yet unknown. Regarding donors, all were healthy bone marrow donors. The PCR used 60 Vbeta and 13 Jbeta primers. Generated by immunoSEQ multiplex PCR, the TCRdb table keeps only in-frame clones and is missing some. The sample includes 220,000 or so clones, about 74% seen only once; the top ten take 1.8%. Germline values: CDR1 SGHNT, CDR2 YENEEA. The V end was cut by 5 bases, the J end by 3 bases, with 13 bases between. The CDR3 length is 15 residues. The sequence came from a woman aged 25 to 39 in good health and CMV-seronegative. V gene TRBV11-3 combines with J gene TRBJ2-2, with D maybe TRBD1 (5 bases). Specimen: PBMCs. DNA for the CDR3: TGTGCCAGCAGCCCACGACAGATTTACACCGGGGAGCTGTTTTTT. Protein sequence: CASSPRQIYTGELFF.